Below are 26 T cell receptor beta chains sequenced from a single sample in a study of blood T cell repertoires in COVID-19. The method was immunoSEQ multiplex PCR; TCRdb's version includes in-frame clones alone and lacks a portion of them. This table holds just under 20,000 clones, approximately 93% found once. Sequencing used peripheral blood. The receptors shown here come from a woman aged 50 to 60 with active COVID-19.

V gene TRBV14 combines with J gene TRBJ2-1; TRBD2 matches at 10 bases. The CDR3 is 20 residues long. With V trimmed by 0 bases and J by 0 bases, 11 bases remained unmatched. Germline assignment: CDR1 SGHDN and CDR2 FVKESK. The CDR3 is CASSQDRPSGSPSSYNEQFF. The DNA for the CDR3 is TGTGCCAGCAGCCAAGATCGGCCTAGCGGGAGCCCGAGCTCCTACAATGAGCAGTTCTTC.

The chain joins TRBV28 to TRBJ2-1; 9 nucleotides line up with TRBD1. Trimming took 5 bases from V and 7 from J; bases not matched to a gene: 6. The CDR3 is 14 residues long. CDR1 is MDHEN and CDR2 is SYDVKM in the germline V gene. This CDR3 is CASSNRGQRNEQFF. CDR3 DNA sequence: TGTGCCAGCAGTAACAGGGGGCAAAGAAATGAGCAGTTCTTC.

J is TRBJ2-6 and V is TRBV11-3; 9 bases fit TRBD2. Germline CDR1 reads SGHNT; CDR2 reads YENEEA. The CDR3 consists of 18 residues. Trimming cost V 6 bases and J 1 base; bases outside gene matches: 10. The CDR3 sequence is CASRVLSGSFSGANVLTF. CDR3 in DNA: TGTGCCAGCAGGGTACTTAGCGGGAGTTTTTCTGGGGCCAACGTCCTGACTTTC.

Comment on this clone: A junction end diverges from the germline sequence, so it may reflect a read error. This chain connects TRBV7-7 to TRBJ2-2; 9 positions match TRBD2. Germline V lookup: CDR1 SSHAT, CDR2 FNYEAQ (reference sequence). The CDR3 has 15 amino acids. The CDR3 loop is CASSLRLAGQGELFF. The CDR3 bases are TGTGCTAGCAGCTTAAGGCTAGCGGGACAGGGGGAGCTGTTTTTT.

The genes are TRBV2 and TRBJ1-5; D remains ambiguous. The CDR3 runs 13 residues. The germline V gene encodes CDR1 SNHLY and CDR2 FYNNEI. The CDR3: CASAGFSNQPQHF. The CDR3 bases are TGTGCATCCGCCGGGTTTAGCAATCAGCCCCAGCATTTT.

The genes are TRBV5-5 and TRBJ2-1; maybe TRBD2 (6 bases). V was shortened by 4 bases and J by 1 base, with 12 bases between the two germline ends. CDR3 length equals 15 residues. Per germline, CDR1 SGHKS and CDR2 YYEKEE (reference sequence). In nucleotides, the CDR3 is TGTGCCAGCAGCCCCTCTCGGGGGTCCTACAATGAGCAGTTCTTC. Protein: CASSPSRGSYNEQFF.

This clone rates as medium-sized. The V call is TRBV5-1, the J call TRBJ1-3; 9 positions agree with TRBD1. The CDR3 extends over 15 amino acids. Trimming at V came to 4 bases and at J to 6 bases, leaving 8 bases not matched to a gene. Per the germline V gene, CDR1 is SGHRS and CDR2 is YFSETQ. CDR3 sequence: CASSLEGTGLNTIYF. The CDR3 bases are TGCGCCAGCAGCCTCGAGGGGACAGGGTTAAACACCATATATTTT.

This rearrangement joins TRBV27 to TRBJ2-7; the match to TRBD2 covers 12 bases. The CDR3 loop spans 14 amino acids. Per germline, CDR1 MNHEY and CDR2 SMNVEV (reference sequence). With V trimmed by 3 bases and J by 6 bases, 3 bases remained unmatched. As DNA, the CDR3 is TGTGCCAGCAGTTTCCTAGCGGGAGGGCGCGAGCAGTACTTC. Translating it yields CASSFLAGGREQYF.

The V and J genes are TRBV6-6 and TRBJ1-4, with 7 bases lining up with TRBD1. Trimming at V came to 6 bases and at J to 0 bases, leaving 4 bases not matched to a gene. CDR3 length: 15 residues. The germline V gene encodes CDR1 MNHNY and CDR2 SVGAGI (reference sequence). CDR3 in amino acids: CASRRDSTTNEKLFF. The CDR3 DNA is TGTGCCAGCAGGCGGGACAGCACAACTAATGAAAAACTGTTTTTT.

CDR3 bases: TGCGCCAGCGGAAAGGAGGTCACCGGGGAGCTGTTTTTT. Its translation: CASGKEVTGELFF. The rearrangement links TRBV10-1 to TRBJ2-2; perhaps TRBD2 as D (5 bases). V gave up 8 bases and J gave up 4 bases, with 11 bases separating them. There are 13 residues in the CDR3. CDR1 and CDR2 (germline): WNHNN, SYGVQD (reference sequence).

CDR3 nucleotide sequence: TGTGCCTGGAGTGTGAGTAGCTCTGGAAACACCATATATTTT. This encodes CAWSVSSSGNTIYF. V usage is TRBV30 and J usage is TRBJ1-3; D not resolved. Trimming stripped 0 bases from V and 0 bases from J, with 6 bases between. This CDR3 contains 14 residues. Germline V gene sequence: CDR1 GTSNPN, CDR2 SVGIG (reference sequence).

The chain employs TRBV7-8 and TRBJ1-2; D unclear. The germline V gene encodes CDR1 SGHVS and CDR2 FQNEAQ. The CDR3 contains 15 residues. V lost 2 bases and J 8 bases, leaving 18 bases between the germline ends. The CDR3 bases are TGTGCCAGCAGCTTACATGACACGCTGCTGATCGGCTACACCTTC. Amino acid sequence: CASSLHDTLLIGYTF.

The V and J genes are TRBV7-3 and TRBJ2-5; TRBD2 matches at 9 bases. The CDR3 length is 16 residues. V lost 5 bases and J lost 2; bases outside the gene matches: 9. Germline V gene sequence: CDR1 SGHTA, CDR2 FQGTGA. In nucleotides, the CDR3 is TGTGCCAGCAGCCCACGCGACCTAGCGGGACAAGAGACCCAGTACTTC. This gives the protein CASSPRDLAGQETQYF.

This rearrangement joins TRBV5-1 to TRBJ1-1; 7 bases align to TRBD1. The V segment lost 4 bases and the J segment 6 bases; nucleotides outside the gene matches: 6. CDR1 is SGHRS and CDR2 is YFSETQ in the germline V gene. The CDR3 has 13 residues. The CDR3 sequence is CASSEGQWAEAFF. The CDR3 DNA follows: TGCGCCAGCAGCGAGGGACAGTGGGCTGAAGCTTTCTTT.

The genes are TRBV5-4 and TRBJ2-5, with D maybe TRBD2 (6 bases). This CDR3 region has 14 residues. From germline, CDR1 is SGHNT and CDR2 YYREEE (reference sequence). The V end lost 7 bases, the J end lost 4 bases, and 17 bases lay between the germline ends. CDR3: CASSHGGSGETQYF. The CDR3 DNA is TGTGCCAGCTCCCACGGAGGGTCTGGAGAGACCCAGTACTTC.

This chain links TRBV11-1 with TRBJ2-7; 8 bases match TRBD2. The V segment lost 3 bases and the J segment 7 bases; nucleotides outside the gene matches: 11. Per germline, CDR1 SGHAT and CDR2 FQDESV (reference sequence). The CDR3 spans 15 residues. The CDR3 DNA is TGTGCCAGCAGCTTGGCGAGCGGGAGACCGAGGGAGCAGTACTTC. It specifies CASSLASGRPREQYF. Full variable domain (remainder filled in from reference TRBV11-1 and TRBJ2-7): EAEVAQSPRYKITEKSQAVAFWCDPISGHATLYWYRQILGQGPELLVQFQDESVVDDSQLPKDRFSAERLKGVDSTLKIQPAELGDSAMYLCASSLASGRPREQYFGPGTRLTVT.

This clone was observed a single time. The gene calls are TRBV5-4 and TRBJ2-1; TRBD2 matches 14 bases. The V gene's germline CDR1 is SGHNT and CDR2 YYREEE (reference sequence). The CDR3 covers 16 residues. With V trimmed by 3 bases and J by 9 bases, 8 bases remained unmatched. CDR3 protein: CASSSQTSGRAGEQFF. In nucleotides, the CDR3 is TGTGCCAGCAGCTCCCAGACTAGCGGGAGGGCCGGTGAGCAGTTCTTC.

This chain uses TRBV28 with TRBJ2-4; D gene ambiguous. Germline assignment: CDR1 MDHEN and CDR2 SYDVKM. Trimming left V 5 bases short and J 11 bases short, with 10 bases between. This CDR3 is built from 11 residues. DNA for the CDR3: TGTGCCAGCAGTCTCCATTCGGTTCAGTACTTC. Protein product: CASSLHSVQYF.

This sequence joins TRBV10-3 and TRBJ1-1, with D maybe TRBD1 (6 bases). The germline V and J ends were trimmed by 5 bases and 0 bases, with 10 bases remaining between them. Germline CDR1 is ENHRY and CDR2 is SYGVKD. This CDR3 region has 14 residues. The CDR3 nucleotides are TGTGCCATCAGTACGGGACACTTGAACACTGAAGCTTTCTTT. This codes for CAISTGHLNTEAFF.

This clone was recorded once. The genes are TRBV25-1 and TRBJ2-3; TRBD2 agrees at 7 bases. The ends lost 1 base at V and 3 bases at J; junction bases unmatched: 7. The CDR3 has 16 residues. CDR1 is MGHDK and CDR2 is SYGVNS in the germline V gene. Here the CDR3 DNA reads TGTGCCAGCAGTGAATGGGGGGGAGTGGGGACAGATACGCAGTATTTT. Its protein product is CASSEWGGVGTDTQYF.

This chain uses TRBV24-1 with TRBJ2-5; weak D call: TRBD1 (5 bases). V was cut by 9 bases and J by 1 base, with 23 bases left in between. Germline CDR1 KGHDR, CDR2 SFDVKD. The length of the CDR3 is 17 residues. CDR3 bases: TGTGCCACCGTGGGGCCGGACATCTCAGGGTTCCAAGAGACCCAGTACTTC. Protein: CATVGPDISGFQETQYF.

The V and J genes are TRBV5-1 and TRBJ2-3, with 9 bases identical to TRBD2. The V gene end was trimmed by 2 bases and the J gene end by 4 bases; junction bases not matched to a gene: 8. The germline gives CDR1 SGHRS, CDR2 YFSETQ. This CDR3 spans 16 amino acids. The CDR3 here is CASSFGGRAGADTQYF. Here the CDR3 DNA reads TGCGCCAGCAGCTTCGGCGGGAGGGCGGGGGCAGATACGCAGTATTTT.

The V and J genes are TRBV5-1 and TRBJ1-3; 9 bases map to TRBD1. The V gene's germline CDR1 is SGHRS and CDR2 YFSETQ. The CDR3 spans 12 residues. Trimming at V came to 4 bases and at J to 14 bases, leaving 7 bases not matched to a gene. CDR3 in DNA: TGCGCCAGCAGCCCGGACAGGGGAGGCCTATATTTT. This translates into CASSPDRGGLYF.

The chain couples TRBV6-1 to TRBJ1-1, with D unclear. The germline CDR1 and CDR2 sequences are MNHNS and SASEGT. V lost 0 bases, J lost 7 bases, and 9 bases lay in between. CDR3 size: 13 residues. The DNA for the CDR3 is TGTGCCAGCAGTGAAGCTGGCGACAATGAAGCTTTCTTT. Translated: CASSEAGDNEAFF.

The rearrangement joins TRBV19 to TRBJ1-5; perhaps TRBD1 as D (5 bases). Germline CDR1 reads LNHDA; CDR2 reads SQIVND (reference sequence). Trimming cost V 3 bases and J 7 bases, with 10 bases left between them. CDR3 length: 13 residues. The DNA of the CDR3 is TGTGCCAGTAGTATGCGTCGACAGCAGCCCCAGCATTTT. Its translation is CASSMRRQQPQHF.

This chain uses TRBV5-4 with TRBJ2-7; 7 bases match TRBD1. Germline V gene lookup returns CDR1 SGHNT and CDR2 YYREEE (reference sequence). CDR3 length: 15 residues. The J segment lost 2 bases and the V segment lost 0 bases, leaving 5 bases of the junction unmatched. The CDR3 region has the DNA TGTGCCAGCAGCTTGGAGGGGGCGGCCCCCTACGAGCAGTACTTC. Protein sequence: CASSLEGAAPYEQYF.